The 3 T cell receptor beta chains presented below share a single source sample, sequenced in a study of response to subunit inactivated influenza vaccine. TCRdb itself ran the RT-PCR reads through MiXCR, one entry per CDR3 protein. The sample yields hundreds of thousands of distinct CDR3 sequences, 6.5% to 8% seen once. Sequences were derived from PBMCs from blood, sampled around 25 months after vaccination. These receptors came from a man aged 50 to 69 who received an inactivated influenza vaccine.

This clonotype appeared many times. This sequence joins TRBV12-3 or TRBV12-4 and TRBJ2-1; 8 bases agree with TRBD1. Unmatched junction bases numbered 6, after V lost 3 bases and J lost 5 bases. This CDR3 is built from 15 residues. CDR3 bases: TGTGCCAGCAGTTTTGGAGACAGGGGCAACAATGAGCAGTTCTTC. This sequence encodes CASSFGDRGNNEQFF.

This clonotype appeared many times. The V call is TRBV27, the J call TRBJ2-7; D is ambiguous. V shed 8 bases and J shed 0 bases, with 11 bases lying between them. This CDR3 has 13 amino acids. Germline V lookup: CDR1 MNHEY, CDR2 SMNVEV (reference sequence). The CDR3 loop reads CASGPTFSYEQYF. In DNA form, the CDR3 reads TGTGCCAGCGGCCCCACATTCTCCTACGAGCAGTACTTC.

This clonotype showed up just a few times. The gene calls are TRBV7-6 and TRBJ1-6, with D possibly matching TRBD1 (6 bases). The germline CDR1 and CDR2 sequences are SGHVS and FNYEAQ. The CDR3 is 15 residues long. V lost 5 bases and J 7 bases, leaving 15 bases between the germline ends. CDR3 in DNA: TGTGCCAGCAGCCCACTGGGGGGGGCAAATTCACCCCTCCACTTT. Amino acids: CASSPLGGANSPLHF.